This TCR beta chain is from a study of shared clonotypes between healthy human individuals (dated by TCRdb to the early 2020s). Turning to the overall study: The cohort included a few men and two women between 18 and 49 years of age. Each donor's leukapheresis produced roughly between about 0.9 and 9.5 billion PBMCs. To increase sequencing depth and limit assay-specific biases, different laboratories used diverse techniques to prepare libraries and sequence TCR repertoires. For each donor, CD4 naive and CD4 memory were each run on three plates, CD8 naive on two plates, and CD8 memory on one plate. The study deeply sequenced blood TCR repertoires of about five healthy adults to estimate repertoire size and the extent of clonotype sharing between individuals. Study-wide conclusions, independent of this receptor: Across four donors, about 5% of naive CD4, approximately 3.5% of naive CD8, roughly 2.2% of memory CD4, and 0.4% to 0.45% of memory CD8 clonotypes were shared. Based on pairwise subsampling, the degree of clonotype sharing among donors was expected to be affected by sequencing depth. Compared with non-shared clonotypes, the clonotypes found in all four sorted-subset donors had higher generation probabilities. Naive subsets generally had larger estimated clonotype richness than memory subsets did. Rarefaction of sorted-subset datasets indicated incomplete sequencing despite the large sequencing depth. Sampling was restricted to blood, and TCR repertoires in tissues likely differ from the TCR repertoires found in blood. Because the study included only a small number of donors, the genetic and exposure-history diversity represented was limited.

Using the deep immunoSEQ assay, multiplex PCR amplified TCR CDR3 regions from genomic DNA. Extracted genomic DNA from each cell subset was spread evenly across all wells of several immunoSEQ 96-well plates, with each plate serving as a replicate. Each replicate PCR for sorted subsets received about 200 ng genomic DNA, equal to around 32,000 T cell genomes. Purified libraries were quantified with a Qubit 3.0 fluorometer, sized on a Bioanalyzer 2100, and re-quantified with the KAPA Library Quantification kit. A separate single-read 150-cycle Illumina NextSeq 550 flow cell was used to sequence each immunoSEQ 96-well plate. The authors processed their data as follows. Because the immunoSEQ output included only junctional sequences and no quality scores, the filtering could not be the same as the filtering used for full-length reads. To assign V/J genes and CDR3, sequences were annotated using PyIR, a Python wrapper for IgBLAST v1.9, with IMGT germline references. Reads were removed for weak V/J assignments (E-value above 1e-6), missing CDR3, stop codons, out-of-frame junctions, or ambiguous translated residues. V3J clonotypes were defined as sequences sharing an identical inferred V gene, J gene, and CDR3 amino acid sequence. Percentage overlap between repertoires was computed as shared unique clonotypes divided by the size of the smaller repertoire. RTK rarefaction, the Chao1 estimator, and Recon v2.1 estimates of unobserved clonotypes were used to assess repertoire richness. OLGA was used to compute generation probabilities for all TCRbeta clonotypes that the gDNA method yielded from a handful of donors. Entries here come from immuneACCESS through TCRdb and include only in-frame sequences with V and J called. Some clones fail to appear in such tables; in the studies checked, an unresolved V gene covers under half of the shortfall, and the cause of the remainder is unknown. The DNA was the basis for D and trimming; V, J and clone size are from that table. Counted in this sample were some 2,100,000 clones; approximately 94% of them appeared once. Of the sample, 1.5% to 2% falls within the top ten clones.

For the CD8 naive samples, CD45RO-negative cells were positively selected for CCR7, yielding a CD45RA+CCR7+ population from which TemRA cells were excluded. Healthy HIV-negative adults with no recently reported acute infections or vaccinations were included as donors. Only Caucasian adults living in Nashville, Tennessee, USA were represented among the donors. Blood was obtained by leukapheresis, after which PBMCs were separated by Ficoll-Histopaque density gradient centrifugation and cryopreserved in liquid nitrogen vapor phase. Analytical flow cytometry was used to check the purity and quantity of every magnetically sorted T cell population. From each sorted fraction, genomic DNA was isolated and quantified by UV absorbance on a Nanodrop 2000c. Looking up the germline V gene yields CDR1 MNHEY and CDR2 SVGAGI. The V and J ends are trimmed by 4 bases and 0 bases, leaving 7 bases between them. Reading from cysteine to phenylalanine, the CDR3 counts 14 amino acids. Of all the DNA, just the CDR3 is kept, 42 bases in frame from base 1.

Regarding this clone: The clone's antigen remains unknown. No base-level quality is on record; no much larger clone is a single base apart.

Sequencing was done on a sample of naive CD8+ T cells from PBMCs. The sample's cell subset or site label, decoded: CD45RA+CCR7+. The rearrangement combines TRBV6-5 with TRBJ2-1; no D gene call is confident. This receptor was obtained from a man aged 18 to 29 in good health. Some clones in this sample may be carry-over from other donors' samples. The sequence in DNA is TGTGCCAGCAGTTCGGTGAGCTCCTACAATGAGCAGTTCTTC. Its translation is CASSSVSSYNEQFF.